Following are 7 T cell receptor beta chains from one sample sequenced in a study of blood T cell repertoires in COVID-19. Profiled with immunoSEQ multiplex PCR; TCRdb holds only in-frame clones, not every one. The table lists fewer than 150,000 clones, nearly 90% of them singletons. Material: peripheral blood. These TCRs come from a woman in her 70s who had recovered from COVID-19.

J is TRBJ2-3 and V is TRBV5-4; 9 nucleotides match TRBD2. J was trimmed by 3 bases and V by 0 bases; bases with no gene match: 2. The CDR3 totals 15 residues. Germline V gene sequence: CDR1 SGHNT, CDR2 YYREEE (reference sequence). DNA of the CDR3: TGTGCCAGCAGCTTGGGCGGGGGGGCGACAGATACGCAGTATTTT. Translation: CASSLGGGATDTQYF.

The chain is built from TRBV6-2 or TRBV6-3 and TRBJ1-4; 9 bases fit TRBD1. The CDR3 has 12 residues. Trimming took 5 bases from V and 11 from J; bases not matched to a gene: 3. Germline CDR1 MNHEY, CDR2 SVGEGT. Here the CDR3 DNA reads TGTGCCAGCAGTACAGGGGGCGAGAAACTGTTTTTT. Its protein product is CASSTGGEKLFF.

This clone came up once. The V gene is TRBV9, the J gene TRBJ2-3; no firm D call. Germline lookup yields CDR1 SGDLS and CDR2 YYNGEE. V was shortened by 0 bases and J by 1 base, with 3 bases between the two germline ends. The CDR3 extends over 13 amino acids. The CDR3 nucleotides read TGTGCCAGCAGCGTAGCTGGCACAGATACGCAGTATTTT. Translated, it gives CASSVAGTDTQYF. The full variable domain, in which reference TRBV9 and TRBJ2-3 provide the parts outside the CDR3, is DSGVTQTPKHLITATGQRVTLRCSPRSGDLSVYWYQQSLDQGLQFLIQYYNGEERAKGNILERFSAQQFPDLHSELNLSSLELGDSALYFCASSVAGTDTQYFGPGTRLTVL.

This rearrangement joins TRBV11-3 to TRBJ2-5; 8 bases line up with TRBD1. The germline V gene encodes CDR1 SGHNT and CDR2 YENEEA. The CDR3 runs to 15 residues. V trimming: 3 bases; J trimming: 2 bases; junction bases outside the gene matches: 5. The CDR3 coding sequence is TGTGCCAGCAGCTTGGGTCAGGGGGCTCAAGAGACCCAGTACTTC. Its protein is CASSLGQGAQETQYF.

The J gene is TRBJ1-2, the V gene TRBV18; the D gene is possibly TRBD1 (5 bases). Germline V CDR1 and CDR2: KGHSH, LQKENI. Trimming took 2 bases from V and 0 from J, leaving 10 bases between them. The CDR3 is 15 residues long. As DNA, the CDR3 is TGTGCCAGCTCACCAAGCAGGGCCTCTAACTATGGCTACACCTTC. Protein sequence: CASSPSRASNYGYTF.

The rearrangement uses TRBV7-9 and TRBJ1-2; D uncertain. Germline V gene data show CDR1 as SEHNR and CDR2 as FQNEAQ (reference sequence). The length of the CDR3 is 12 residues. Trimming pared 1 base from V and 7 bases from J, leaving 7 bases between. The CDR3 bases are TGTGCCAGCAGCTTAGATAACGGTGGCTACACCTTC. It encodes CASSLDNGGYTF.

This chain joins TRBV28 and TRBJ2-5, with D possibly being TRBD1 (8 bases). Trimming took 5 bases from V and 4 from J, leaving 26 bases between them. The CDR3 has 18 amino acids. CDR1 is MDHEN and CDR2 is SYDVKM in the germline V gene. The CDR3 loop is CASSQHPDRRGTGETQYF. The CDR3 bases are TGTGCCAGCAGTCAACACCCGGACAGGCGGGGGACAGGAGAGACCCAGTACTTC.